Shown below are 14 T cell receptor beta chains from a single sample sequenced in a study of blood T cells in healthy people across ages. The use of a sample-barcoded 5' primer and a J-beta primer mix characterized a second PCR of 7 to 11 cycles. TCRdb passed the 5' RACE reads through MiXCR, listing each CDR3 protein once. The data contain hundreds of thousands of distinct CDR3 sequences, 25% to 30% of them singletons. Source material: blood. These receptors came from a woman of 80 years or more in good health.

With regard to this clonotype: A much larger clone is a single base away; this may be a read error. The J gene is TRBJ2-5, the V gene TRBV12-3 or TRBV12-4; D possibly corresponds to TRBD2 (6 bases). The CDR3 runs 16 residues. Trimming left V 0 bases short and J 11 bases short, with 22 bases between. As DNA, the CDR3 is TGTGCCAGCAGTTTAGCGCTCGGGGTAGGGGAGGTTGAGCAGTACTTC. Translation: CASSLALGVGEVEQYF.

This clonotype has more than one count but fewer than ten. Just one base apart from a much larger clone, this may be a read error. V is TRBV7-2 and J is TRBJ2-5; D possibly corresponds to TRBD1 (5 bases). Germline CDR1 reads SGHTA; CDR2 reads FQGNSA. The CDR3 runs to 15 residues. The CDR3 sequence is CASSLEKGIKEAQYF. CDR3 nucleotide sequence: TGTGCCAGCAGCTTAGAAAAGGGGATCAAAGAGGCCCAGTACTTC.

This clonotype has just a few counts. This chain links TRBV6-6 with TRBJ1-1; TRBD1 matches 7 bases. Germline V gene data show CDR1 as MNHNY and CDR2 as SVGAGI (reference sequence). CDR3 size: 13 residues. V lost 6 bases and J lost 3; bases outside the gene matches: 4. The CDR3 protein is CASSQTGHTEAFF. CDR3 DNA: TGTGCCAGCAGCCAGACAGGGCACACTGAAGCTTTCTTT.

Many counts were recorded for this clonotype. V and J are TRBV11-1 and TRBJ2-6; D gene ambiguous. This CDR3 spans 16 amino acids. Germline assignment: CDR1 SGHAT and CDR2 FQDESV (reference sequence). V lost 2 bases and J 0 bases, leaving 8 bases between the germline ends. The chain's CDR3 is CASSLQVPSGANVLTF. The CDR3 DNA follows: TGTGCCAGCAGCTTACAGGTCCCCTCTGGGGCCAACGTCCTGACTTTC.

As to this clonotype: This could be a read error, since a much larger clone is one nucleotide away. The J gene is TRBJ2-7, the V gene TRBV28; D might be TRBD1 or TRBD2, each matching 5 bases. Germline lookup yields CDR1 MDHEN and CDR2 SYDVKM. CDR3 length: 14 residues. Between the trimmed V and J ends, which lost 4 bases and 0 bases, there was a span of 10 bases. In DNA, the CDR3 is TGTGCCAGCAGTTGGGCAGGGAGCTCCTACGAGCAGTACTTC. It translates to CASSWAGSSYEQYF.

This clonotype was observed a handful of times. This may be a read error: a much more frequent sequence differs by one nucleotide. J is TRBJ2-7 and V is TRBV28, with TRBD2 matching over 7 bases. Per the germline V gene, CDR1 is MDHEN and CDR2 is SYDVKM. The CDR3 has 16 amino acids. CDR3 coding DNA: TGTGCCCGCAGTCCGGGAGGAAGTCTCAGCGCCTACGAGCAGTACTTC. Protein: CARSPGGSLSAYEQYF.

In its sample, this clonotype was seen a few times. The CDR3 nucleotides are TGTGCCAGCAGCCAAGTAAGGGGGCGCGCGAATGAGCAGTTCTTC. Translation: CASSQVRGRANEQFF. The chain has TRBV14 and TRBJ2-1; the match to TRBD1 covers 7 bases. With 1 base clipped from V and 7 bases from J, the junction kept 7 bases outside the gene matches. The CDR3 totals 15 residues. In germline, CDR1 is SGHDN, CDR2 FVKESK.

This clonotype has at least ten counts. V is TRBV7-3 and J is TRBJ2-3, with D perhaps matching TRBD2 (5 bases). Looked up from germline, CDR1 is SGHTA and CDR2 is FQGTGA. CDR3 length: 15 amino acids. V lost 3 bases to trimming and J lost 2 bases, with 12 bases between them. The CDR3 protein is CASSFNPGFTDTQYF. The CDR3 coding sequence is TGTGCCAGCAGCTTTAACCCGGGATTCACAGATACGCAGTATTTT.

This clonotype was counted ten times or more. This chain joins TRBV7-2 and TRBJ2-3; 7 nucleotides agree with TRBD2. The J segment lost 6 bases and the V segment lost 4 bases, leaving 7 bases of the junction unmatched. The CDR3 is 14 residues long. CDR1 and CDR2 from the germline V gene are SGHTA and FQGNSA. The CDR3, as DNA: TGTGCCAGCAGCTCATGGACTAGTCAGGATACGCAGTATTTT. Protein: CASSSWTSQDTQYF.

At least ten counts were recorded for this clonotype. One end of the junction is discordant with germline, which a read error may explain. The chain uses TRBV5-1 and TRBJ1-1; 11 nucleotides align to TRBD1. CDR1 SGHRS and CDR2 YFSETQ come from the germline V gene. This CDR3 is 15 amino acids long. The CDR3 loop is CASSLRTGGNTEAFF. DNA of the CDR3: TGTGCCAGCAGTTTAAGGACAGGGGGCAACACTGAAGCTTTCTTT.

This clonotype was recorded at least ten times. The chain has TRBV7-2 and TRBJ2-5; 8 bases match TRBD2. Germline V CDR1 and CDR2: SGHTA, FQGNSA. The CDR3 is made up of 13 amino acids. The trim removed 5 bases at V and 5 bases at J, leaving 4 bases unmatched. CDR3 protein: CASSRGGPETQYF. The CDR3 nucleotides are TGTGCCAGCAGCCGGGGGGGGCCGGAGACCCAGTACTTC.

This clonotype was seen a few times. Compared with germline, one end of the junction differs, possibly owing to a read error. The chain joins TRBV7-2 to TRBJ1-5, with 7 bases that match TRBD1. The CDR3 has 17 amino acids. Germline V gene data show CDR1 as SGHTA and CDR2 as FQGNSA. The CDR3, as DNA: TGTGCCAGCAGCTTATCTGGCAGGGGGACTAGCAATCAGCCCCGGCATTTT. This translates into CASSLSGRGTSNQPRHF.

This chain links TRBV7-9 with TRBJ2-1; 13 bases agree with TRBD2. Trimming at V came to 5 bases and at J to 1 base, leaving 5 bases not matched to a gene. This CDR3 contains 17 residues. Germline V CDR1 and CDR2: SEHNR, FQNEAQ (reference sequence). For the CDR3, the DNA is TGTGCCAGCAGCCGGGGACTAGCGGGATTATCCTACAATGAGCAGTTCTTC. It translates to CASSRGLAGLSYNEQFF. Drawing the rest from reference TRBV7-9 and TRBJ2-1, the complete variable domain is DTGVSQNPRHKITKRGQNVTFRCDPISEHNRLYWYRQTLGQGPEFLTYFQNEAQLEKSRLLSDRFSAERPKGSFSTLEIQRTEQGDSAMYLCASSRGLAGLSYNEQFFGPGTRLTVL.

CDR3 residues: CASRRTQGAGDGYTF. CDR3 DNA: TGTGCCAGCAGGCGCACACAGGGGGCGGGCGATGGCTACACCTTC. V gene TRBV12-3 or TRBV12-4 combines with J gene TRBJ1-2; 9 nucleotides line up with TRBD1. V shed 6 bases and J 6 bases; nucleotides not matched to a gene: 11. The CDR3 sequence is 15 residues long.